The 14 T cell receptor beta chains given below trace back to one sample, sequenced in a study of T-cell memory formation after mild COVID-19. One entry per CDR3 protein, called by TCRdb with MiXCR from the 5' RACE reads. The table has around 150,000 distinct CDR3 sequences, roughly 14% seen once; the top ten hold 13% to 15%. Specimen: PBMCs or a T cell subset sorted from them (not recorded which). The receptors here all came from an adult woman who had mild COVID-19 (a few samples of this study predate the infection). Cell type and time point are not known.

V usage is TRBV20-1 and J usage is TRBJ1-3, with unresolved D. V shed 1 base and J shed 2 bases, with 12 bases lying between them. The CDR3 length is 15 residues. In germline, CDR1 is DFQATT, CDR2 SNEGSKA (reference sequence). This chain's CDR3 is CSARGGSAAGNTIYF. CDR3 nucleotide sequence: TGCAGTGCTAGAGGGGGATCGGCAGCTGGAAACACCATATATTTT.

The chain couples TRBV7-2 to TRBJ1-1; maybe TRBD1 (5 bases). Per the germline V gene, CDR1 is SGHTA and CDR2 is FQGNSA. The CDR3 is made up of 17 amino acids. V lost 1 base and J 3 bases, leaving 18 bases between the germline ends. The CDR3 protein is CASSLDVWGAEYTEAFF. The CDR3 DNA reads as TGTGCCAGCAGCTTAGATGTCTGGGGCGCGGAGTACACTGAAGCTTTCTTT. Supplemented by reference TRBV7-2 and TRBJ1-1, the full variable domain reads GAGVSQSPSNKVTEKGKDVELRCDPISGHTALYWYRQSLGQGLEFLIYFQGNSAPDKSGLPSDRFSAERTGGSVSTLTIQRTQQEDSAVYLCASSLDVWGAEYTEAFFGQGTRLTVV.

This chain uses TRBV7-3 with TRBJ2-3; 9 bases map to TRBD1. CDR3 length equals 16 residues. Trimming cost V 2 bases and J 3 bases; bases outside gene matches: 6. The germline gives CDR1 SGHTA, CDR2 FQGTGA. CDR3 region: CASSLGRDRATDTQYF. The CDR3 DNA reads as TGTGCCAGCAGCTTAGGTCGGGACAGGGCTACAGATACGCAGTATTTT.

This clonotype was seen a few times. V usage is TRBV5-1 and J usage is TRBJ1-6; the D gene is possibly TRBD1 (5 bases). The CDR3 sequence is 15 residues long. Trimming cost V 0 bases and J 8 bases, with 12 bases left between them. The germline gives CDR1 SGHRS, CDR2 YFSETQ. This chain's CDR3 is CASSLGPQGDSPLHF. Written as DNA, the CDR3 is TGCGCCAGCAGCTTGGGGCCGCAGGGTGATTCACCCCTCCACTTT. The full variable domain, its missing parts supplied by reference TRBV5-1 and TRBJ1-6, is KAGVTQTPRYLIKTRGQQVTLSCSPISGHRSVSWYQQTPGQGLQFLFEYFSETQRNKGNFPGRFSGRQFSNSRSEMNVSTLELGDSALYLCASSLGPQGDSPLHFGNGTRLTVT.

The DNA for the CDR3 is TGTGCCAGCTCAGGGACTAGCGGCTACGAGCAGTACTTC. Translation gives CASSGTSGYEQYF. V and J are TRBV18 and TRBJ2-7; 11 bases match TRBD2. Germline V CDR1 and CDR2: KGHSH, LQKENI. The length of the CDR3 is 13 residues. J gave up 3 bases and V 5 bases, and 0 bases lay outside the gene matches.

The CDR3 loop is CASSLLPTSGRGETQYF. The CDR3 bases are TGTGCCAGCAGCCTCCTCCCTACTAGCGGGAGAGGGGAGACCCAGTACTTC. The rearrangement joins TRBV7-6 to TRBJ2-5, with 11 bases that match TRBD2. The CDR3 covers 17 residues. V was pared by 5 bases and J by 5 bases, with 13 bases of the junction left unmatched. Germline CDR1 is SGHVS and CDR2 is FNYEAQ.

This clonotype appeared a few times. V and J are TRBV7-8 and TRBJ2-3; 14 bases fit TRBD2. J was trimmed by 4 bases and V by 5 bases; bases with no gene match: 11. The CDR3 totals 18 residues. Germline CDR1 is SGHVS and CDR2 is FQNEAQ. This CDR3 reads CASSPGLAGGRRADTQYF. DNA of the CDR3: TGTGCCAGCAGCCCCGGACTAGCGGGAGGCCGCCGGGCAGATACGCAGTATTTT.

This clonotype was seen repeatedly, ten times or more. V usage is TRBV12-3 or TRBV12-4 and J usage is TRBJ2-5, with 7 bases identical to TRBD2. The CDR3 runs to 16 residues. Trimming cost V 5 bases and J 4 bases; bases outside gene matches: 13. The CDR3 DNA reads as TGTGCCAGCAGTCTCACCGGGACGGGCGGGGGAGAGACCCAGTACTTC. As protein: CASSLTGTGGGETQYF.

This clonotype turned up a few times. The chain joins TRBV5-1 to TRBJ2-2; TRBD2 matches 12 bases. The V and J ends lost 3 bases and 0 bases, in that order; junction bases with no gene match: 0. The germline CDR1 and CDR2 sequences are SGHRS and YFSETQ. This CDR3 spans 16 amino acids. The CDR3: CASSWTSGTNTGELFF. The CDR3 bases are TGCGCCAGCAGCTGGACTAGCGGGACGAACACCGGGGAGCTGTTTTTT.

This clonotype was detected ten times or more. The V call is TRBV29-1, the J call TRBJ2-7, with D possibly being TRBD1 (6 bases). This CDR3 comprises 12 residues. Deletions cut 7 bases from V and 0 bases from J, with 10 bases between. Germline CDR1 SQVTM, CDR2 ANQGSEA. In DNA, the CDR3 is TGCAGCGGGGGGACAAACTCCTACGAGCAGTACTTC. Its translation: CSGGTNSYEQYF.

At least ten counts were recorded for this clonotype. This rearrangement joins TRBV6-5 to TRBJ2-3; D unresolved. CDR1 and CDR2 from the germline V gene are MNHEY and SVGAGI. The V end was cut by 7 bases, the J end by 3 bases, with 14 bases between. CDR3 length: 14 residues. The CDR3 DNA follows: TGTGCCAGCAAGGAGCCCCTAGGGACAGATACGCAGTATTTT. As protein: CASKEPLGTDTQYF.

The chain recombines TRBV6-5 with TRBJ2-7, with 7 bases identical to TRBD2. The CDR3 loop spans 12 amino acids. V was pared by 9 bases and J by 3 bases, with 5 bases of the junction left unmatched. The germline V gene has CDR1 MNHEY and CDR2 SVGAGI. The CDR3 loop reads CASSSGYYEQYF. DNA for the CDR3: TGTGCCAGTTCTAGCGGATACTACGAGCAGTACTTC.

The J gene is TRBJ2-2, the V gene TRBV15; TRBD1 might be the D (6 bases). The V end was cut by 0 bases, the J end by 2 bases, with 10 bases between. Germline lookup yields CDR1 LNHNV and CDR2 YYDKDF (reference sequence). This CDR3 is 16 amino acids long. The CDR3 spells CATSRDWGQNTGELFF. The CDR3 DNA reads as TGTGCCACCAGCAGAGACTGGGGGCAAAACACCGGGGAGCTGTTTTTT.

This chain links TRBV7-2 with TRBJ2-1, with 8 bases identical to TRBD2. CDR3 length: 12 residues. V was clipped by 4 bases and J by 15 bases; unmatched bases: 8. The germline V gene encodes CDR1 SGHTA and CDR2 FQGNSA. The CDR3: CASSYSGTYPFF. CDR3 coding DNA: TGTGCCAGCAGCTATAGCGGGACATACCCGTTCTTC.